This T cell receptor (beta chain) was sequenced during a study of cytomegalovirus exposure and HLA in healthy donors. Study as a whole: Early released data had tens of millions of unique TCRs, all coming from HLA-typed donors. Among the approximately 420 donors who were genotyped, 81% fell in the genetic ancestry cluster that is associated with self-reported Caucasian donors.

Germline values: CDR1 SNHLY, CDR2 FYNNEI. CDR3 size: 14 residues. Trimming cost V 4 bases and J 0 bases, with 9 bases left between them. General study findings and limits: CMV serostatus was the only immune exposure information that was available. DRB1 showed the most TCR associations and HLA-C the fewest in a later analysis, as rates varied by HLA locus.

The primer mix had 60 Vbeta and 13 Jbeta primers. Data came from immunoSEQ multiplex PCR; TCRdb stores just in-frame clones and leaves some out. Seen here are 140,000 or so clones, around 70% observed once, and the top ten hold around 2.2%. With respect to this clone: What it recognizes is unknown.

The V call is TRBV2, the J call TRBJ1-1; no reliable D call. The sequence was obtained from a middle-aged man in good health and CMV-seronegative. Sequenced: PBMCs. CDR3 residues: CASSVRAMNTEAFF. In nucleotides, the CDR3 is TGTGCCAGCAGTGTGCGGGCTATGAACACTGAAGCTTTCTTT.